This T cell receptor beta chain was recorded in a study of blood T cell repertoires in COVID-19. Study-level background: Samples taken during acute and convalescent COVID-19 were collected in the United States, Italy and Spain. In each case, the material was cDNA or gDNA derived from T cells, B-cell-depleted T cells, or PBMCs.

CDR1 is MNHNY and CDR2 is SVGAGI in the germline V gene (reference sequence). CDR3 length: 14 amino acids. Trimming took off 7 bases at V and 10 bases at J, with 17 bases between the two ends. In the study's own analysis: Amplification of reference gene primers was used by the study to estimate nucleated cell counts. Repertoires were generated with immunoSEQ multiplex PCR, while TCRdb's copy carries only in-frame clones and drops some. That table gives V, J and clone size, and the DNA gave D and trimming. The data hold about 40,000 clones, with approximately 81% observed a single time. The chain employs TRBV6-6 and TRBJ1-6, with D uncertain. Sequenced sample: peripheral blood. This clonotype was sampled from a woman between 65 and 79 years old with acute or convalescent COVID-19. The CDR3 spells CASINEGRTSPLHF. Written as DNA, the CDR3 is TGTGCCAGCATAAACGAGGGTAGAACCTCACCCCTCCACTTT.